A single sample is the source of the 6 T cell receptor beta chains below, sequenced in a study of identical twins. TCRdb called the 5' RACE reads again in MiXCR, with one record for every CDR3 protein. The table has hundreds of thousands of distinct CDR3 sequences, more than 20% seen once. In addition, the sample was reused for a study of yellow fever vaccine responses in identical twins.

The sequenced sample was CD4+ T cells sorted from blood. Receptors were obtained from a woman between 18 and 29 years old in good health.

V and J are TRBV2 and TRBJ2-1; the match to TRBD2 covers 7 bases. CDR3 length equals 15 residues. The germline CDR1 and CDR2 sequences are SNHLY and FYNNEI. V dropped 5 bases and J dropped 5; count of bases not matched to a gene: 9. The CDR3, as DNA: TGTGCCAGCAGTCAGCGTAGCGGGTACAACAATGAGCAGTTCTTC. Amino acid sequence: CASSQRSGYNNEQFF.

This clonotype was recorded a few times. V is TRBV3-1 and J is TRBJ2-2; D may be TRBD1 (6 bases). Germline lookup yields CDR1 LGHDT and CDR2 YNNKEL (reference sequence). Trimming cost V 3 bases and J 6 bases, with 8 bases left between them. CDR3 size: 13 residues. The CDR3 is CASSQTGAGELFF. CDR3 DNA sequence: TGTGCCAGCAGCCAGACAGGCGCCGGGGAGCTGTTTTTT. Full variable domain (missing parts from reference TRBV3-1 and TRBJ2-2): DTAVSQTPKYLVTQMGNDKSIKCEQNLGHDTMYWYKQDSKKFLKIMFSYNNKELIINETVPNRFSPKSPDKAHLNLHINSLELGDSAVYFCASSQTGAGELFFGEGSRLTVL.

The V gene is TRBV20-1, the J gene TRBJ2-7; either TRBD1 or TRBD2 may supply D (5 bases each). Trimming took 3 bases from V and 4 from J, leaving 16 bases between them. Germline V gives CDR1 DFQATT, CDR2 SNEGSKA (reference sequence). The length of the CDR3 is 14 residues. The CDR3 region has the DNA TGCAGTGCTAGTCAGGGCTGGGGCGGGTACGAGCAGTACTTC. Translation gives CSASQGWGGYEQYF.

This clonotype was counted only a few times. CDR3 in amino acids: CATSSGDSAFVYYTF. DNA for the CDR3: TGTGCCACCAGCTCAGGGGACAGTGCCTTTGTCTACTACACCTTC. The chain links TRBV15 to TRBJ1-2, with 7 bases identical to TRBD1. CDR1 and CDR2 from the germline V gene are LNHNV and YYDKDF (reference sequence). Trimming took 5 bases from V and 10 from J; bases not matched to a gene: 16. The length of the CDR3 is 15 residues.

This clonotype has more than one count but fewer than ten. The chain is built from TRBV5-1 and TRBJ2-1; 13 nucleotides agree with TRBD2. This CDR3 has 19 residues. V was pared by 3 bases and J by 8 bases, with 17 bases of the junction left unmatched. Germline V gene data show CDR1 as SGHRS and CDR2 as YFSETQ. CDR3 in amino acids: CASSSHLLAGGPKGYEQFF. The CDR3 bases are TGCGCCAGCAGCTCACACCTACTAGCGGGAGGGCCCAAAGGGTATGAGCAGTTCTTC.

The chain links TRBV20-1 to TRBJ2-2; D possibly corresponds to TRBD2 (5 bases). The CDR3 has 14 residues. CDR1 is DFQATT, CDR2 SNEGSKA, per germline (reference sequence). Trimming pared 3 bases from V and 6 bases from J, leaving 14 bases between. CDR3 coding DNA: TGCAGTGCTAGCCGATTCCAAGCGGCCGGGGAGCTGTTTTTT. Translation: CSASRFQAAGELFF.